The next 2 T cell receptor beta chains were all read from a single sample in a study of T cells in Graves' hyperthyroidism and ophthalmopathy. RNA transcripts served as the template for amplifying TCR beta CDR3 regions. With the HTBI primer set, the TCR CDR3 went through a first round of RT-PCR. TCRdb re-called the multiplex PCR reads through MiXCR, storing one row per CDR3 protein. The profile covers about 560,000 distinct CDR3 sequences, with 16% appearing a single time and about 17% taken by the ten largest. Sequenced sample: blood. These receptors originate from a woman aged 18 to 35 with Graves' hyperthyroidism.

This clonotype was seen ten or more times. The chain links TRBV9 to TRBJ2-1; D might be TRBD1 (5 bases). The CDR3 covers 17 residues. CDR1 and CDR2 (germline): SGDLS, YYNGEE. Trimming took off 4 bases at V and 8 bases at J, with 25 bases between the two ends. The CDR3 loop reads CASSSRARAISDHEQFF. The CDR3 DNA reads as TGTGCCAGCAGCTCCCGAGCCAGGGCCATTTCCGACCATGAGCAGTTCTTC.

This clonotype was counted ten times or more. This chain connects TRBV6-1 to TRBJ1-2; 8 bases are a match to TRBD1. Germline V gene lookup returns CDR1 MNHNS and CDR2 SASEGT. The CDR3 length is 12 residues. V was clipped by 6 bases and J by 8 bases; unmatched bases: 5. The CDR3 is CASSMTGDGYTF. Here the CDR3 DNA reads TGTGCCAGCAGCATGACAGGGGACGGCTACACCTTC.